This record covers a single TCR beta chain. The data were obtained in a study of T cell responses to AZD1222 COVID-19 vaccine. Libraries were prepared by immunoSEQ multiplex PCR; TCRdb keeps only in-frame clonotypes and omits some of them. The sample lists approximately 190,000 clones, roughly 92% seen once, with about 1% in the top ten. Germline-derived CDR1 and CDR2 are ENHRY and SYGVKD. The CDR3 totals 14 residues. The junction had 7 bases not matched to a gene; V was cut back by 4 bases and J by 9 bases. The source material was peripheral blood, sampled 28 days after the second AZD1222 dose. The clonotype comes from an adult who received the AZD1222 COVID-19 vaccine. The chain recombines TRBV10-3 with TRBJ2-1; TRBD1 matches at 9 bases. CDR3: CAISGTGADSEQFF. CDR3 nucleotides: TGTGCCATCAGTGGGACAGGGGCCGACAGTGAGCAGTTCTTC.